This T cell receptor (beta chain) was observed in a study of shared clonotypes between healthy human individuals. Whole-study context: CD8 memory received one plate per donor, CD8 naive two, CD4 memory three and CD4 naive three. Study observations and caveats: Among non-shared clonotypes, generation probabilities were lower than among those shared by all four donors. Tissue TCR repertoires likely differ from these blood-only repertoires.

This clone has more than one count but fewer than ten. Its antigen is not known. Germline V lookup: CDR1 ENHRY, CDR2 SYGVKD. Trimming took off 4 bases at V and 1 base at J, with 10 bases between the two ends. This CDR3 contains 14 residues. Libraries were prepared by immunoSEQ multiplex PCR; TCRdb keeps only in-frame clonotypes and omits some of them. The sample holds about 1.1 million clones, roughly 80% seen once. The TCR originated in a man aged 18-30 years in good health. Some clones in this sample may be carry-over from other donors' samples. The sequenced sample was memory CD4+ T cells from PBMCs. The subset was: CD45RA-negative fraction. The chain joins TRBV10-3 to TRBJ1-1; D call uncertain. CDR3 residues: CAISGIGKNTEAFF. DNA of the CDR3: TGTGCCATCAGTGGTATCGGAAAGAACACTGAAGCTTTCTTT.